This T cell receptor (beta chain) derives from a study of blood T cell repertoires in COVID-19. Study-level background: T cells, B-cell-depleted T cells, or PBMCs supplied cDNA or gDNA.

The table lists this clone with a few counts. TCRdb's copy holds only in-frame clones and misses some; the assay was immunoSEQ multiplex PCR. In the table there are about 190,000 clones, approximately 80% of which are singletons. What was sequenced was peripheral blood. The sequence derives from a woman in her 50s with acute or convalescent COVID-19.

The CDR3 sequence: CASSLSSGVNQPQHF. The CDR3 DNA follows: TGCGCCAGCAGCTTGAGCTCAGGGGTCAATCAGCCCCAGCATTTT. The rearrangement uses TRBV5-1 and TRBJ1-5, with D maybe TRBD1 (6 bases). Germline CDR1 is SGHRS and CDR2 is YFSETQ. This CDR3 has 15 amino acids. Trimming left V 1 base short and J 3 bases short, with 11 bases between. Full variable domain (remainder filled in from reference TRBV5-1 and TRBJ1-5): KAGVTQTPRYLIKTRGQQVTLSCSPISGHRSVSWYQQTPGQGLQFLFEYFSETQRNKGNFPGRFSGRQFSNSRSEMNVSTLELGDSALYLCASSLSSGVNQPQHFGDGTRLSIL.